This T cell receptor beta chain came from a study of identifying expanded T cells in peripheral blood. Study-level results: Clone count variance between roughly 2-week samples rose with total template count. Differentially abundant clones: around 1.2 between replicates, roughly 16 at around 14 days, less than 25 at four.

From germline, CDR1 is SGHTA and CDR2 FQGNSA. V shed 5 bases, J shed 6 bases, and the junction held 5 bases outside the gene matches. There are 14 residues in the CDR3. TCRdb's copy holds only in-frame clones and misses some; the assay was immunoSEQ multiplex PCR. The sample has roughly 86,000 clones; about 85% are singletons. As regards this clone: The antigen is not known.

The receptor's source is a person between 18 and 70 years old in good health. The sample was blood. The chain joins TRBV7-2 to TRBJ2-7; 12 nucleotides match TRBD1. For the CDR3, the DNA is TGTGCCAGCAGCCTGGGACAGGGGGCCACCGAGCAGTACTTC. It specifies CASSLGQGATEQYF. Looking up the rest from reference TRBV7-2 and TRBJ2-7 gives the full variable domain: GAGVSQSPSNKVTEKGKDVELRCDPISGHTALYWYRQSLGQGLEFLIYFQGNSAPDKSGLPSDRFSAERTGGSVSTLTIQRTQQEDSAVYLCASSLGQGATEQYFGPGTRLTVT.